The text below deals with one T cell receptor beta chain. Original handling: Cell counts per sample came from amplifying reference gene primers. Libraries were prepared by immunoSEQ multiplex PCR; TCRdb keeps only in-frame clonotypes and omits some of them. That table gives V, J and clone size, and the DNA gave D and trimming. The repertoire holds 50,000 to 60,000 clones, with 83% as singletons. This record comes from a study of blood T cell repertoires in COVID-19. Whole-study context: Nucleic acid was either cDNA or gDNA, and it came from T cells, B-cell-depleted T cells, or PBMCs.

Germline V gene sequence: CDR1 MNHEY, CDR2 SVGAGI. The junction had 5 bases not matched to a gene; V was cut back by 10 bases and J by 3 bases. This CDR3 has 14 residues. The source is a man in his forties or fifties with acute or convalescent COVID-19. The V call is TRBV6-5, the J call TRBJ2-5, with 13 bases that match TRBD2. The specimen sequenced was peripheral blood. CDR3 nucleotide sequence: TGTGCCACTTCGACTAGCGGGGGGAAAGAGACCCAGTACTTC. Translated, it gives CATSTSGGKETQYF.